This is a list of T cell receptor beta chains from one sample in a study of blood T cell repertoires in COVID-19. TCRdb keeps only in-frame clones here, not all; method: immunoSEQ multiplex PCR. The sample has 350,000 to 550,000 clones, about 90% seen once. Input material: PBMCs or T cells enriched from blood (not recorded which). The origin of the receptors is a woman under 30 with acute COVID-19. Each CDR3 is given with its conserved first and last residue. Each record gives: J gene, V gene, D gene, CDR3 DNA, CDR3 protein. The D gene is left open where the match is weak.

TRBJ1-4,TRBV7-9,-,TGTGCCATCGGGGGGGAAACAGGGCGTGGGACTAATGAAAAACTGTTTTTT,CAIGGETGRGTNEKLFF
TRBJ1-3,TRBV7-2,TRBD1,TGTGCCAGCAGCCCCGACAGGGCTGGAAACACCATATATTTT,CASSPDRAGNTIYF
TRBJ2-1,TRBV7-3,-,TGTGCCAGCAGCTTACTGGCAGGGGAGTCCAATGAGCAGTTCTTC,CASSLLAGESNEQFF
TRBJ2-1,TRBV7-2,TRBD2,TGTGCCAGCAGCTTAGGCGGGACTAGCGGGGGTTACAATGAGCAGTTCTTC,CASSLGGTSGGYNEQFF
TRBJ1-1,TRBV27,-,TGTGCCAGCAGTTTGGAGTCGACCACTGAAGCTTTCTTT,CASSLESTTEAFF
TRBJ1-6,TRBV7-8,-,TGTGCCAGCAGCTTAGAGACGGAGAATTCACCCCTCCACTTT,CASSLETENSPLHF
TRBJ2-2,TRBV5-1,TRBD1,TGCGCCAGCAGGAGACAGGGGAGTGAGGACACCGGGGAGCTGTTTTTT,CASRRQGSEDTGELFF
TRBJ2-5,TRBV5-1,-,TGCGCCAGCACTGACCAGGGCGTAGAAGGGGAGACCCAGTACTTC,CASTDQGVEGETQYF
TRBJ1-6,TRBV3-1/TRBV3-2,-,TGTGCCAGCAGCAAACAGGCCCACTCTTCACCCCTCCACTTT,CASSKQAHSSPLHF
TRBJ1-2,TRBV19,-,TGTGCCAGTAGTATGGTAAAATGGGCTATAGATGGCTACACCTTC,CASSMVKWAIDGYTF
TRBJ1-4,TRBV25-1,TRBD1,TGTGCCAGATCTGACAGGGCGGGCGAAAAACTGTTTTTT,CARSDRAGEKLFF
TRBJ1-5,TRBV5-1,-,TGCGCCAGCAGCTTGTTCCAGGCCTCTCTATATCAGCCCCAGCATTTT,CASSLFQASLYQPQHF
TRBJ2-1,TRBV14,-,TGTGCCAGCAGCCAAGGGGCTAGCTGGGAACTCGGGGACAATGAGCAGTTCTTC,CASSQGASWELGDNEQFF
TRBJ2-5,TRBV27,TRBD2,TGTGCCAGCAAATTAGCGGGAGCGGAGACCCAGTACTTC,CASKLAGAETQYF
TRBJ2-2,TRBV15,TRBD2,TGTGCCACCAGCAGAGATTGGCTAGCGGGACTCACCGGGGAGCTGTTTTTT,CATSRDWLAGLTGELFF
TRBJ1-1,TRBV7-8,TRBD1,TGTGCCAGCAGCTTAGTGGGACAGTCTATGAACACTGAAGCTTTCTTT,CASSLVGQSMNTEAFF
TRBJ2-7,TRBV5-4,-,TGTGCCAGCAGCAAGGAGGGAGCAGGGAAGGGCGAGCAGTACTTC,CASSKEGAGKGEQYF
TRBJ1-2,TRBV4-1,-,TGCGCCAGCAGCCAATTTTCTCAGGGATCCTATGGCTACACCTTC,CASSQFSQGSYGYTF